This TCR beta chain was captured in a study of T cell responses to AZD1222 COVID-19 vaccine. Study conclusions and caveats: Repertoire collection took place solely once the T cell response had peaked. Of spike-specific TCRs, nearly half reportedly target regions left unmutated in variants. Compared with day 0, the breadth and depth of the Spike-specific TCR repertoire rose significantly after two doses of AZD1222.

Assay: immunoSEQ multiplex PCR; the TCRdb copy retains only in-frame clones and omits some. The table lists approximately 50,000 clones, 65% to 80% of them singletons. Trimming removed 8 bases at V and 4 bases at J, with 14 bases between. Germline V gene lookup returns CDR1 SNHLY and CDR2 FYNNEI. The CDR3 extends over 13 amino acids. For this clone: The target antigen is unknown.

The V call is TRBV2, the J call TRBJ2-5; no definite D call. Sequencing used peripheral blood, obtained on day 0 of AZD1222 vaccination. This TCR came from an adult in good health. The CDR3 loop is CASVGRNRETQYF. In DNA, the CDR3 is TGTGCCAGCGTCGGGCGGAACCGAGAGACCCAGTACTTC.